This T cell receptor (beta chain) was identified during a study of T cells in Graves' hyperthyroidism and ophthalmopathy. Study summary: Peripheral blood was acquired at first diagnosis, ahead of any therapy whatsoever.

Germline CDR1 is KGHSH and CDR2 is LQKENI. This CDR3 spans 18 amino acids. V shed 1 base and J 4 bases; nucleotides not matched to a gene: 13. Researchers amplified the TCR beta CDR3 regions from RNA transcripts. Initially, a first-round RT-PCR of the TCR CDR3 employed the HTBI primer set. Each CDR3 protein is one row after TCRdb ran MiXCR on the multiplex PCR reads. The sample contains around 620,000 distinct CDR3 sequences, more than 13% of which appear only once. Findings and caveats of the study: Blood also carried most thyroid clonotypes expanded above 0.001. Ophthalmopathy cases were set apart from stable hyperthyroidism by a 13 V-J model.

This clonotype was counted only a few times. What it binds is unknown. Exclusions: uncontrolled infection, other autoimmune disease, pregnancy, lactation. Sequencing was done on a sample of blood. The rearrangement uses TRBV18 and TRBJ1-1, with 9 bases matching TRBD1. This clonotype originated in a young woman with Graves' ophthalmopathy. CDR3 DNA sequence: TGTGCCAGCTCACCACAGGACAGGGGAGTAGGGGGGCGCACTGAAGCTTTCTTT. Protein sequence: CASSPQDRGVGGRTEAFF. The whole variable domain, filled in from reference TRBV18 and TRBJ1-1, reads NAGVMQNPRHLVRRRGQEARLRCSPMKGHSHVYWYRQLPEEGLKFMVYLQKENIIDESGMPKERFSAEFPKEGPSILRIQQVVRGDSAAYFCASSPQDRGVGGRTEAFFGQGTRLTVV.